What follows is one T cell receptor (beta chain) and its context. This sample was taken from a study of blood T cell repertoires in COVID-19. For the study at large: The United States, Italy and Spain supplied acute and convalescent COVID-19 samples. From T cells, B-cell-depleted T cells, or PBMCs came the material, which was cDNA or gDNA.

CDR1 is SGDLS, CDR2 YYNGEE, per germline. With 2 bases clipped from V and 0 bases from J, the junction kept 4 bases outside the gene matches. CDR3 length: 16 residues. In the original processing: Quantification of nucleated cells was approximated via reference gene primer amplification. Sequencing was performed with immunoSEQ multiplex PCR; in TCRdb, only in-frame clones are kept and a portion is missing. The V and J calls and the clone size are those of that table, but D and trimming were determined from the DNA. This table holds 95,000 to 110,000 clones, around nine tenths found once. Sequenced input: peripheral blood. The chain is built from TRBV9 and TRBJ1-3; 8 bases match TRBD1. This receptor was identified in a woman aged 25 to 39 with acute or convalescent COVID-19. The CDR3 DNA reads as TGTGCCAGCAGCGTCGGGACAGGCCTCTCTGGAAACACCATATATTTT. Protein: CASSVGTGLSGNTIYF.